What follows is one TCR beta chain and its context. This may come from a read error, since a much larger clone is one base off. Germline-derived CDR1 and CDR2 are SGHTA and FQGTGA. This CDR3 spans 14 amino acids. These data originate in a study of blood T cells in healthy people across ages. The use of a sample-barcoded 5' primer and a J-beta primer mix characterized a second PCR of 7 to 11 cycles. TCRdb processed the 5' RACE reads anew with MiXCR; each CDR3 protein has one entry. The sample has about 1.7 million distinct CDR3 sequences, 28% seen once. The chain is built from TRBV7-3 and TRBJ2-5; possible D gene TRBD2, 5 bases. The sequenced sample was blood. The TCR sequence derives from a young woman in good health. DNA of the CDR3: TGTGCCAGCAGAGCGGACCCTAACCAAGAGGCCCAGTACTTC. The encoded protein is CASRADPNQEAQYF.